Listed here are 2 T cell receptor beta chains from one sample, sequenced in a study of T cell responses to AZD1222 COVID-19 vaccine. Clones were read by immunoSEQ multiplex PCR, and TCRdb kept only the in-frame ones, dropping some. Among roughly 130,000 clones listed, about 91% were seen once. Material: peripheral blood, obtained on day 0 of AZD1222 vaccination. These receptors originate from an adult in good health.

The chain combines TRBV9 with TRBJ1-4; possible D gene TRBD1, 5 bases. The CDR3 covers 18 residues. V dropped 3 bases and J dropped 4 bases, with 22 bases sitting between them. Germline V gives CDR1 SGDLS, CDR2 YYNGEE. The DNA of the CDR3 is TGTGCCAGCAGCGCCGGGACCCTCACCCGGTATCATAATGAAAAACTGTTTTTT. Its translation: CASSAGTLTRYHNEKLFF.

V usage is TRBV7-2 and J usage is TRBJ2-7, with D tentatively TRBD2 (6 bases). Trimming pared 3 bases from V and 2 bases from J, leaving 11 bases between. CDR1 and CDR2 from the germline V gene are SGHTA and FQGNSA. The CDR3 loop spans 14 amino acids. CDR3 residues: CASSFQSGPYEQYV. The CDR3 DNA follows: TGTGCCAGCAGCTTTCAAAGCGGGCCCTACGAGCAGTACGTC.